Listed below are T cell receptor beta chains from one sample, sequenced in a study of blood T cell repertoires in COVID-19. Produced via immunoSEQ multiplex PCR; TCRdb's table is partial and in-frame only. This sample has 150,000 or so clones; roughly 83% occur once, and the top ten carry around 10%. The sequenced sample consisted of peripheral blood. The receptors derive from a woman aged 60-75 years with COVID-19, enrolled during active disease. The CDR3 runs from the conserved cysteine through the conserved F or W. The order of the fields is J gene, clone size, D gene, V gene, CDR3 protein, CDR3 DNA. A D gene is named only where the DNA matches it firmly. Part of the rows lack a size; the others show once, few, many or a class for expanded clones.

TRBJ1-5,.,TRBD1,TRBV18,CASSPRDRQSNQPQHF,TGTGCCAGCTCACCACGGGACAGGCAATCGAATCAGCCCCAGCATTTT
TRBJ1-1,.,.,TRBV7-9,CASSLVQGGNEAFF,TGTGCCAGCAGCTTAGTCCAGGGTGGTAATGAAGCTTTCTTT
TRBJ2-3,.,TRBD2,TRBV2,CASGAGASTDTQYF,TGTGCCAGCGGAGCGGGAGCTAGCACAGATACGCAGTATTTT
TRBJ1-2,once,TRBD1,TRBV15,CATSKPTGVWYGYTF,TGTGCCACCAGCAAACCGACAGGGGTTTGGTATGGCTACACCTTC
TRBJ1-2,.,.,TRBV4-1,CASSQAGLYGYTF,TGCGCCAGCAGCCAGGCGGGCCTCTATGGCTACACCTTC
TRBJ1-5,few,TRBD1,TRBV11-2,CASSFGTASNQPQHF,TGTGCCAGCAGCTTTGGGACAGCTAGCAATCAGCCCCAGCATTTT
TRBJ2-1,.,.,TRBV24-1,CATSDRQVSSYNEQFF,TGTGCCACCAGTGACCGACAGGTTAGCTCCTACAATGAGCAGTTCTTC
TRBJ1-2,.,TRBD1,TRBV9,CASSVGQGPYGYTF,TGTGCCAGCAGCGTGGGACAGGGCCCCTATGGCTACACCTTC
TRBJ2-7,.,.,TRBV7-6,CASSLLTGAFLHEQYF,TGTGCCAGCAGCTTACTGACAGGCGCATTCTTGCACGAGCAGTACTTC
TRBJ2-5,.,TRBD1,TRBV5-8,CASSGRSTGGLRTQYF,TGTGCCAGCAGCGGTCGTAGTACAGGGGGTTTGCGGACCCAGTACTTC
TRBJ2-3,.,TRBD2,TRBV3-1/TRBV3-2,CASSPSGTSTDTQYF,TGTGCCAGCAGCCCTAGCGGTACTAGCACAGATACGCAGTATTTT
TRBJ1-2,.,TRBD1,TRBV5-1,CASSTPGTGQAYGYTF,TGCGCCAGCAGCACGCCCGGGACAGGGCAAGCCTATGGCTACACCTTC
TRBJ2-2,.,.,TRBV11-3,CASSLAGYTGELFF,TGTGCCAGCAGCTTAGCCGGGTACACCGGGGAGCTGTTTTTT
TRBJ1-1,once,.,TRBV10-1,CASSQELSTEAFF,TGCGCCAGCAGCCAAGAGTTGTCCACTGAAGCTTTCTTT
TRBJ1-3,.,.,TRBV18,CASSQQGFAGNTIYF,TGTGCCAGCTCACAACAGGGTTTCGCCGGAAACACCATATATTTT
TRBJ1-5,.,.,TRBV6-5,CASRMDSAHQPQHF,TGTGCCAGCAGGATGGACAGTGCTCATCAGCCCCAGCATTTT
TRBJ2-7,.,TRBD1,TRBV5-1,CASSTDRDRGREQYF,TGCGCCAGCAGCACTGACCGGGACAGGGGGCGCGAGCAGTACTTC
TRBJ2-1,.,TRBD2,TRBV18,CASSPLWTSGYDNEQFF,TGTGCCAGCTCACCTTTATGGACTAGCGGATACGACAATGAGCAGTTCTTC
TRBJ1-2,.,.,TRBV5-1,CASSLGGAGYGYTF,TGCGCCAGCAGCTTGGGTGGGGCGGGATATGGCTACACCTTC
TRBJ1-2,.,TRBD1,TRBV6-4,CASSPGQGYSYGYTF,TGTGCCAGCAGTCCGGGACAGGGCTATAGCTATGGCTACACCTTC
TRBJ2-5,.,.,TRBV7-3,CASSLGAGQQETQYF,TGTGCCAGCAGCTTAGGGGCGGGGCAACAAGAGACCCAGTACTTC
TRBJ2-1,.,TRBD1,TRBV4-1,CASSRRQGAQWEQFF,TGCGCCAGCAGCCGGCGGCAGGGGGCCCAATGGGAGCAGTTCTTC
TRBJ1-4,once,.,TRBV18,CASSQGGGSEKLFF,TGTGCCAGCTCACAAGGCGGCGGTAGTGAAAAACTGTTTTTT
TRBJ1-5,.,.,TRBV4-1,CASSQGSTERGNQPQHF,TGCGCCAGCAGCCAAGGGTCAACGGAAAGGGGGAATCAGCCCCAGCATTTT
TRBJ1-2,.,.,TRBV6-5,CASRRTEVFGGYTF,TGTGCCAGCAGACGGACAGAGGTGTTTGGTGGCTACACCTTC
TRBJ1-1,.,.,TRBV4-1,CASSQDIRNTEAFF,TGCGCCAGCAGCCAAGATATTCGGAACACTGAAGCTTTCTTT
TRBJ1-2,.,TRBD1,TRBV7-3,CASSPTGQGYYGYTF,TGTGCCAGCAGCCCCACAGGACAGGGCTACTATGGCTACACCTTC
TRBJ1-5,.,.,TRBV5-6,CASSFRGNNQPQHF,TGTGCCAGCAGCTTCCGGGGTAACAATCAGCCCCAGCATTTT
TRBJ1-2,.,TRBD1,TRBV7-2,CASSLEGRVTGLGYTF,TGTGCCAGCAGCTTAGAGGGAAGGGTGACAGGGCTCGGCTACACCTTC
TRBJ1-3,.,TRBD1,TRBV29-1,CSVKGQYAGNTIYF,TGCAGCGTTAAGGGACAGTACGCTGGAAACACCATATATTTT
TRBJ1-6,.,.,TRBV11-1,CASSLADGRSSYNSPLHF,TGTGCCAGCAGCTTAGCGGACGGGAGGAGCTCCTATAATTCACCCCTCCACTTT
TRBJ2-1,.,TRBD1,TRBV9,CASSVGQGPYNEQFF,TGTGCCAGCAGCGTGGGACAGGGGCCCTACAATGAGCAGTTCTTC
TRBJ1-1,.,.,TRBV18,CASSPPSVNTEAFF,TGTGCCAGCTCACCCCCAAGCGTAAACACTGAAGCTTTCTTT
TRBJ1-5,.,TRBD1,TRBV30,CAWSKDRIQNQPQHF,TGTGCCTGGAGTAAGGACAGGATACAAAATCAGCCCCAGCATTTT
TRBJ1-5,.,.,TRBV19,CASRREGSNQPQHF,TGTGCCAGCAGGAGGGAGGGCAGCAATCAGCCCCAGCATTTT
TRBJ1-5,.,TRBD1,TRBV9,CASSPEGQDSNQPQHF,TGTGCCAGCAGCCCAGAGGGACAGGATAGCAATCAGCCCCAGCATTTT
TRBJ1-2,.,.,TRBV4-1,CASSQGGIGYGYTF,TGCGCCAGCAGCCAAGGAGGGATCGGCTATGGCTACACCTTC
TRBJ1-1,.,TRBD1,TRBV2,CASSSGRGLVNTEAFF,TGTGCCAGCAGTAGTGGCAGGGGGCTGGTGAACACTGAAGCTTTCTTT
TRBJ1-3,.,.,TRBV10-1,CASSRDNGNTIYF,TGCGCCAGCAGTCGGGACAATGGAAACACCATATATTTT
TRBJ1-1,few,TRBD1,TRBV5-6,CASSLGQGVGDTEAFF,TGTGCCAGCAGCTTGGGTCAGGGGGTCGGGGACACTGAAGCTTTCTTT
TRBJ2-1,once,TRBD1,TRBV5-6,CASRPGQGFNNEQFF,TGTGCCAGCAGACCGGGACAGGGTTTTAACAATGAGCAGTTCTTC